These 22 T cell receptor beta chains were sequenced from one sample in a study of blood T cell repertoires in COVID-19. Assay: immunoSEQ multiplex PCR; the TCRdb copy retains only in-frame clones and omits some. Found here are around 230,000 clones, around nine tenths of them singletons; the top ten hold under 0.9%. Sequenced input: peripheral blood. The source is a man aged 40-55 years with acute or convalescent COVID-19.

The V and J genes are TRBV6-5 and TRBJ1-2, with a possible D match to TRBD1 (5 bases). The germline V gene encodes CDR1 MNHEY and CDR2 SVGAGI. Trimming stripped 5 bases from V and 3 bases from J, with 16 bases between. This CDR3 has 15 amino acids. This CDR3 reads CASSTSPGGDYGYTF. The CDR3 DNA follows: TGTGCCAGCAGTACCTCCCCCGGGGGGGACTATGGCTACACCTTC.

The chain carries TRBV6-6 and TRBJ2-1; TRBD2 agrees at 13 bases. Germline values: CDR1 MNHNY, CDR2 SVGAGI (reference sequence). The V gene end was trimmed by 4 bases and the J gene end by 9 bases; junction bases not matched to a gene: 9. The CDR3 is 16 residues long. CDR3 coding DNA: TGTGCCAGCAGTTCCTGGACTAGCGGGAGACATTTTGAGCAGTTCTTC. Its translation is CASSSWTSGRHFEQFF.

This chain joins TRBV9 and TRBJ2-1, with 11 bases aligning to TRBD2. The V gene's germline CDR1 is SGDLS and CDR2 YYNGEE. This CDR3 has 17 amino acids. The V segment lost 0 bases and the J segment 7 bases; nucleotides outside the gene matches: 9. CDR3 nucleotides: TGTGCCAGCAGCGTAGTGTCTAGCGGGGGGCCGGGGAATGAGCAGTTCTTC. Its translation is CASSVVSSGGPGNEQFF.

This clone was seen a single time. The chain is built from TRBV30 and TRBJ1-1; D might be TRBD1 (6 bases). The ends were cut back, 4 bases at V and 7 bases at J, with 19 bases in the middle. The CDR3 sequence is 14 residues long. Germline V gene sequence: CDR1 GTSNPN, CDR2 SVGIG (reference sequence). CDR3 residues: CAWISDVRGYEAFF. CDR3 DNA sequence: TGTGCCTGGATTTCGGACGTCAGGGGCTATGAAGCTTTCTTT.

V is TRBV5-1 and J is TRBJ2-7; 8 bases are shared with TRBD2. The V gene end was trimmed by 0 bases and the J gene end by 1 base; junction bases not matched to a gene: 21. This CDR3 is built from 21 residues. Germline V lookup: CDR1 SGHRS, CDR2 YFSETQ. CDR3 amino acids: CASSLDSFISLVSGISYEQYF. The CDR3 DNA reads TGCGCCAGCAGCTTGGACAGTTTTATAAGTTTGGTTAGCGGGATTTCCTACGAGCAGTACTTC. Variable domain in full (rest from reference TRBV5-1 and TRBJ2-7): KAGVTQTPRYLIKTRGQQVTLSCSPISGHRSVSWYQQTPGQGLQFLFEYFSETQRNKGNFPGRFSGRQFSNSRSEMNVSTLELGDSALYLCASSLDSFISLVSGISYEQYFGPGTRLTVT.

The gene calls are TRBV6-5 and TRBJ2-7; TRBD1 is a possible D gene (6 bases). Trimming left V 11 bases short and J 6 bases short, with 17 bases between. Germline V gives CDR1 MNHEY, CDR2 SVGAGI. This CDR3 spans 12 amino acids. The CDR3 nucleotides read TGTGCCTGCGAGCAGGGGAATGGCGAGCAGTACTTC. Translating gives CACEQGNGEQYF.

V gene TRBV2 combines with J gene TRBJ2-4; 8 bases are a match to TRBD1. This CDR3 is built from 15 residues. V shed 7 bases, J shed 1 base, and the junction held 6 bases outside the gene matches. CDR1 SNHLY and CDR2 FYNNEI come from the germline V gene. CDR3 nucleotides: TGTGCCAGCATTCAGGGGGCTCTCGCCAAAAACATTCAGTACTTC. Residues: CASIQGALAKNIQYF.

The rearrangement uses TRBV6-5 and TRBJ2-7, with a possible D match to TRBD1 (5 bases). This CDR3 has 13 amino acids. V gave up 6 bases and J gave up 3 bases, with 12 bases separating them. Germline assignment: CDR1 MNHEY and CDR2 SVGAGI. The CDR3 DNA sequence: TGTGCCAGCAGCCACAGGCGCTTCTACGAGCAGTACTTC. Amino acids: CASSHRRFYEQYF.

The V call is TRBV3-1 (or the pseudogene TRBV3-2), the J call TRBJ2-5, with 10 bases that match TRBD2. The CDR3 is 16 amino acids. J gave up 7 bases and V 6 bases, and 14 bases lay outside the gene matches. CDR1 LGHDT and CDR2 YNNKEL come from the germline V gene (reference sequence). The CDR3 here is CASRYSSGLAVSTQYF. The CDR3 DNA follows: TGTGCCAGCAGATACAGTTCCGGACTAGCGGTGTCGACCCAGTACTTC.

In DNA, the CDR3 is TGTGCCAGCAGTTACTGGGACAGTGTTCAAGAGACCCAGTACTTC. As protein: CASSYWDSVQETQYF. This chain uses TRBV6-5 with TRBJ2-5, with TRBD1 matching over 7 bases. Germline V CDR1 and CDR2: MNHEY, SVGAGI. The V gene end was trimmed by 1 base and the J gene end by 2 bases; junction bases not matched to a gene: 4. CDR3 length: 15 amino acids.

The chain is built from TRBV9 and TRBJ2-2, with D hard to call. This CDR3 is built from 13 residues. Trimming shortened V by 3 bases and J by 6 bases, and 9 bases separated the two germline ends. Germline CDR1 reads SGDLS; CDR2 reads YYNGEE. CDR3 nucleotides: TGTGCCAGCAGCGGCCCGAGCGCCGGGGAGCTGTTTTTT. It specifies CASSGPSAGELFF.

CDR3 protein: CASSFIERQGADTGELFF. The CDR3 DNA reads TGCGCCAGCAGCTTCATCGAGCGGCAGGGGGCTGACACCGGGGAGCTGTTTTTT. The chain joins TRBV5-1 to TRBJ2-2; TRBD1 matches at 8 bases. Germline loops: CDR1 SGHRS, CDR2 YFSETQ. The CDR3 consists of 18 residues. The J segment lost 3 bases and the V segment lost 2 bases, leaving 12 bases of the junction unmatched.

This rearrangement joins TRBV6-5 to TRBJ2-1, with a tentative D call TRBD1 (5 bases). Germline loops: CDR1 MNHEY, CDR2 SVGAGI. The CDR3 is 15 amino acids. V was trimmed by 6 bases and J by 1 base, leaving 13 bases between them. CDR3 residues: CASRQDRNSYNEQFF. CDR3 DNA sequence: TGTGCCAGCAGACAAGACAGAAATTCCTACAATGAGCAGTTCTTC.

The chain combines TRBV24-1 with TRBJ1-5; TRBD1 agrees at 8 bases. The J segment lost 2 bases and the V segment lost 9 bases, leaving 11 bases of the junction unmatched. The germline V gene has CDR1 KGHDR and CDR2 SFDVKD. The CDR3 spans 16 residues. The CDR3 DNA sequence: TGTGCCACCCATGAAGTACCGGGACAGGGCAATCAGCCCCAGCATTTT. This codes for CATHEVPGQGNQPQHF.

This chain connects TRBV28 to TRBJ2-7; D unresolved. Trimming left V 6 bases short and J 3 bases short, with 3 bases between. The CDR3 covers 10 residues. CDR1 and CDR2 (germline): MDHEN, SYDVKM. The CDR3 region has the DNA TGTGCCAGCAGCCACTACGAGCAGTACTTC. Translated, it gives CASSHYEQYF.

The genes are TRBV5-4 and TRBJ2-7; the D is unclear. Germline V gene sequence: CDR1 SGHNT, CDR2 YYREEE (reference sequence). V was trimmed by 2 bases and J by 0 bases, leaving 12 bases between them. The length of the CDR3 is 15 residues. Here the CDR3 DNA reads TGTGCCAGCAGCTTCGGTGGCGGAAGCTCCTACGAGCAGTACTTC. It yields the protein CASSFGGGSSYEQYF.

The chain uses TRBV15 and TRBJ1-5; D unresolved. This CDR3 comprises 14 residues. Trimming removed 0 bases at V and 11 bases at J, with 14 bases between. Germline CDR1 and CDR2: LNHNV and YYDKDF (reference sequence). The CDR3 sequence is CATSRDAFQVAQHF. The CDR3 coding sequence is TGTGCCACCAGCAGAGATGCCTTTCAGGTAGCCCAGCATTTT.

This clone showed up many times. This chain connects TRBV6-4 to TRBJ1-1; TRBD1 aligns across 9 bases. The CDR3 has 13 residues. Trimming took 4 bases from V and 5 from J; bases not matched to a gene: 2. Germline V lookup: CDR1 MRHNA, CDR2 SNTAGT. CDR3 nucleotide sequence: TGTGCCAGCAGTGTGGACAGGGGAACTGAAGCTTTCTTT. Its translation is CASSVDRGTEAFF.

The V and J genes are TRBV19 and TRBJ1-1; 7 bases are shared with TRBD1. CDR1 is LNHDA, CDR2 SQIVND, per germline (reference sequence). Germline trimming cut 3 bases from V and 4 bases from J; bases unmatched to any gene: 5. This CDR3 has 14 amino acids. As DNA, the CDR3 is TGTGCCAGTAGTATTGACAGGGCAGGCACTGAAGCTTTCTTT. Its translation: CASSIDRAGTEAFF.

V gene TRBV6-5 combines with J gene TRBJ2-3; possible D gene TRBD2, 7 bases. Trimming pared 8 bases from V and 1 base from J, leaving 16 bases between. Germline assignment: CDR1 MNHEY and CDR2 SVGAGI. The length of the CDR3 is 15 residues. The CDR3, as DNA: TGTGCCAGCCAGCTCGGGGGGCTCCGCACAGATACGCAGTATTTT. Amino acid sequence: CASQLGGLRTDTQYF.

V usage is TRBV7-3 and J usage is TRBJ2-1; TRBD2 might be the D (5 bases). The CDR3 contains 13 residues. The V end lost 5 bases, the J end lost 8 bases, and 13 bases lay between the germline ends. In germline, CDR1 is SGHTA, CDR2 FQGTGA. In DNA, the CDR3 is TGTGCCAGCAGCCCAGAGGGTGTCGATGAGCAGTTCTTC. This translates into CASSPEGVDEQFF.

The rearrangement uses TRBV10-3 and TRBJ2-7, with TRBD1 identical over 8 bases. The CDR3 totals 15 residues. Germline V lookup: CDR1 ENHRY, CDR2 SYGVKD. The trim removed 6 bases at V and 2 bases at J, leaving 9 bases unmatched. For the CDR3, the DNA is TGTGCCATCAGCGGCCCGGGACAGGTGGCCTACGAGCAGTACTTC. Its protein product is CAISGPGQVAYEQYF.